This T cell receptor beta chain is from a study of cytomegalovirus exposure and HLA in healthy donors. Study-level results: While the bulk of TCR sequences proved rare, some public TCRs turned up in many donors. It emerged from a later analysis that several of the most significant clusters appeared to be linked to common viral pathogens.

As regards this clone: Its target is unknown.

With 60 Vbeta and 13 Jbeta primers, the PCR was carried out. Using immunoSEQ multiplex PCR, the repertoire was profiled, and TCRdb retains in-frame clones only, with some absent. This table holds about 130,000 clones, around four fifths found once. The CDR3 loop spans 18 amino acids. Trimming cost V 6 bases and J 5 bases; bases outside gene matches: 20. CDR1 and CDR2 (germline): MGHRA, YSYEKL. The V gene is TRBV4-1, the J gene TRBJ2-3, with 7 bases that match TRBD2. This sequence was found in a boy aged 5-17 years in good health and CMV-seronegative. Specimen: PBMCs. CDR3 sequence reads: CASSPSSAAGAHEDTQYF. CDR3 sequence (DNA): TGCGCCAGCAGTCCAAGTTCCGCGGCGGGAGCGCATGAAGATACGCAGTATTTT.